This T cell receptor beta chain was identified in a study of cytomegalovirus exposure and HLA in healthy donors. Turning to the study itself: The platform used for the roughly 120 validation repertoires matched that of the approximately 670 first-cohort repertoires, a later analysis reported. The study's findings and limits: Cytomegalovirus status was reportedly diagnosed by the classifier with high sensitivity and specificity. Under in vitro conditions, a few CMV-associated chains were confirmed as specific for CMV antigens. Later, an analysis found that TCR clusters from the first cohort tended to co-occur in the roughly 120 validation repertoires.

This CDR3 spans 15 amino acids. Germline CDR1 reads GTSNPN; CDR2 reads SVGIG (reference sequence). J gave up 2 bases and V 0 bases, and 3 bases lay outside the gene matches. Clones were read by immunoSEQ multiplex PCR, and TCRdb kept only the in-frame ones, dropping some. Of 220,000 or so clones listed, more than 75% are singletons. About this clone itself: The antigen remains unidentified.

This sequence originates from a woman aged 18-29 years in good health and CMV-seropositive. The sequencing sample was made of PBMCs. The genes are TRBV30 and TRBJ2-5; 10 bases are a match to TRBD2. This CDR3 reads CAWSVASGGQETQYF. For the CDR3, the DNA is TGTGCCTGGAGTGTCGCTAGCGGGGGTCAAGAGACCCAGTACTTC.